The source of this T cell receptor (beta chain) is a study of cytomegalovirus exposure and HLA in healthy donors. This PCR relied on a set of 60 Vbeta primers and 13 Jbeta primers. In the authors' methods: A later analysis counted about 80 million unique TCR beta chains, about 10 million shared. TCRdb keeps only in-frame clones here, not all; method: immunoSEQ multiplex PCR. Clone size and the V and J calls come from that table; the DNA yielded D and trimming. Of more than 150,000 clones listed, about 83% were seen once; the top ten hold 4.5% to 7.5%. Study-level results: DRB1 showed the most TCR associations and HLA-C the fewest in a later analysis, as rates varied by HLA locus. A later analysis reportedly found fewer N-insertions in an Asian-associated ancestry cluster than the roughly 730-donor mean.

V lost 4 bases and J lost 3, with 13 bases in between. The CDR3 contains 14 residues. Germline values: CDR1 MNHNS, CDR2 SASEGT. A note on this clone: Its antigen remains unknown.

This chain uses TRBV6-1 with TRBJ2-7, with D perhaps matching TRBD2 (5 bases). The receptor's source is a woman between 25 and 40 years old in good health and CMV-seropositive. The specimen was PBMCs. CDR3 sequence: CASSGPGTIYEQYF. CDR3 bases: TGTGCCAGCAGTGGACCGGGAACGATCTACGAGCAGTACTTC.